Here is one T cell receptor (beta chain) with its context. Use of 60 Vbeta and 13 Jbeta primers characterized the PCR. Sequencing used immunoSEQ multiplex PCR; TCRdb keeps in-frame clones, though not all of them. The sample shows some 120,000 clones, around 60% of them seen only once. These data come from a study of cytomegalovirus exposure and HLA in healthy donors. The donors comprised healthy bone marrow donors. The receptor's source is a woman aged 40 to 49 in good health and CMV-seropositive. Source material: PBMCs.

CDR3 loop: CASSVGALGGTGELFF. The CDR3, as DNA: TGTGCCAGCAGCGTAGGAGCCCTCGGGGGCACCGGGGAGCTGTTTTTT. The rearrangement joins TRBV9 to TRBJ2-2; perhaps TRBD2 as D (6 bases). The CDR3 has 16 residues. V gave up 0 bases and J gave up 4 bases, with 13 bases separating them. Per germline, CDR1 SGDLS and CDR2 YYNGEE.